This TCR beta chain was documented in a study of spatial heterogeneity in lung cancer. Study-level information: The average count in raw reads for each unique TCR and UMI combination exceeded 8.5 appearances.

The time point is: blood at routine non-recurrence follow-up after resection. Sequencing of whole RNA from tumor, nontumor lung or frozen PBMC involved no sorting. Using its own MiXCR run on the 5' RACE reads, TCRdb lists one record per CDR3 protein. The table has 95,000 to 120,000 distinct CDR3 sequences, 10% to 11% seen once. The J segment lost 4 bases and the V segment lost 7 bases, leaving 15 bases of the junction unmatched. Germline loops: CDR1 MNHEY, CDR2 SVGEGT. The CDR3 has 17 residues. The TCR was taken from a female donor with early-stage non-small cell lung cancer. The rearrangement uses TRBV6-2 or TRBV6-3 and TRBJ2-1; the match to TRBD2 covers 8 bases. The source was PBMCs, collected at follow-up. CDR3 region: CASTPGGSGIAYNEQFF. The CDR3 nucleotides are TGTGCCAGCACCCCTGGAGGTAGCGGGATAGCTTACAATGAGCAGTTCTTC.